The 32 T cell receptor beta chains in this list originate from one sample, sequenced in a study of beta chain features in type 1 diabetes. Study observations and caveats: Moderate but significant shortening of TCRB CDR3s was recorded in all four CD4+ subsets from Type 1 diabetes patients.

Reverse transcribing all isolated RNA meant expressed TCRB transcripts were sequenced. The data were produced by immunoSEQ multiplex PCR, yet TCRdb's version contains in-frame clones alone and is incomplete. Of more than 95,000 clones listed, 15% to 20% were seen once; the top ten hold around 2.7%. Their target antigens are unknown. Material: central memory CD4+ T cells from blood. All receptors derive from a man between 18 and 35 years old with type 1 diabetes.

The rearrangement uses TRBV29-1 and TRBJ2-5, with 8 bases identical to TRBD1. This CDR3 has 15 residues. Germline CDR1 is SQVTM and CDR2 is ANQGSEA. V shed 8 bases and J 3 bases; nucleotides not matched to a gene: 14. The CDR3 loop is CSLYSPGQAKETQYF. DNA for the CDR3: TGCAGCTTATATTCACCGGGACAGGCGAAAGAGACCCAGTACTTC.

The chain couples TRBV27 to TRBJ2-1; TRBD2 aligns across 10 bases. The germline V gene has CDR1 MNHEY and CDR2 SMNVEV (reference sequence). The CDR3 loop spans 19 amino acids. V shed 0 bases, J shed 5 bases, and the junction held 13 bases outside the gene matches. CDR3 in DNA: TGTGCCAGCAGTTTATCTTCGAGAAGCGGGAGGGCCAAGAACAATGAGCAGTTCTTC. As protein: CASSLSSRSGRAKNNEQFF.

This clone appeared a few times. V is TRBV27 and J is TRBJ2-7; 7 nucleotides line up with TRBD1. Unmatched junction bases numbered 7, after V lost 5 bases and J lost 3 bases. The CDR3 runs to 14 residues. The germline gives CDR1 MNHEY, CDR2 SMNVEV (reference sequence). CDR3: CASSPTRQGYEQYF. Here the CDR3 DNA reads TGTGCCAGCAGTCCAACCCGACAGGGCTACGAGCAGTACTTC.

This clone was seen more than once but under ten times. This chain connects TRBV27 to TRBJ2-5, with D possibly called TRBD1 or TRBD2 (5 bases each). Trimming took off 5 bases at V and 1 base at J, with 17 bases between the two ends. Per germline, CDR1 MNHEY and CDR2 SMNVEV (reference sequence). The CDR3 length is 16 residues. The CDR3 spells CASSPRGNQGQETQYF. The DNA for the CDR3 is TGTGCCAGCAGTCCTAGAGGGAATCAGGGCCAAGAGACCCAGTACTTC.

The CDR3 sequence is CAWGLTHTEAFF. The CDR3 DNA is TGTGCCTGGGGACTGACTCACACTGAAGCTTTCTTT. This sequence joins TRBV30 and TRBJ1-1; D ambiguous. Germline CDR1 and CDR2: GTSNPN and SVGIG (reference sequence). The V end lost 5 bases, the J end lost 3 bases, and 10 bases lay between the germline ends. The CDR3 length is 12 residues.

The chain combines TRBV5-4 with TRBJ2-2, with TRBD1 identical over 7 bases. This CDR3 spans 16 amino acids. Losses at the gene ends were 4 bases for V and 6 bases for J; bases not matched to a gene: 12. The germline V gene encodes CDR1 SGHNT and CDR2 YYREEE (reference sequence). DNA for the CDR3: TGTGCCAGCAGCGATAGACAGGGATCAGGGTCCGGGGAGCTGTTTTTT. It codes for CASSDRQGSGSGELFF.

This clone has a handful of counts. The chain links TRBV7-2 to TRBJ2-2, with D possibly TRBD1 on 5 matching bases. This CDR3 is 15 amino acids long. Trimming cost V 0 bases and J 4 bases, with 9 bases left between them. Germline V CDR1 and CDR2: SGHTA, FQGNSA. In DNA form, the CDR3 reads TGTGCCAGCAGCTTAGCGGGGCCGGGCACCGGGGAGCTGTTTTTT. The encoded protein is CASSLAGPGTGELFF.

CDR3 nucleotide sequence: TGTGCCAGCAGCGTAGGTAATGCCGAAAACATTCAGTACTTC. It encodes CASSVGNAENIQYF. The J gene is TRBJ2-4, the V gene TRBV9; D not resolved. This CDR3 spans 14 amino acids. Germline V gene sequence: CDR1 SGDLS, CDR2 YYNGEE. V was trimmed by 0 bases and J by 5 bases, leaving 9 bases between them. Drawing the rest from reference TRBV9 and TRBJ2-4, the complete variable domain is DSGVTQTPKHLITATGQRVTLRCSPRSGDLSVYWYQQSLDQGLQFLIQYYNGEERAKGNILERFSAQQFPDLHSELNLSSLELGDSALYFCASSVGNAENIQYFGAGTRLSVL.

In this sample, this clone turned up a few times. The genes are TRBV4-2 and TRBJ2-5, with D perhaps TRBD1 (6 bases). V was trimmed by 4 bases and J by 3 bases, leaving 15 bases between them. The CDR3 contains 15 residues. From germline, CDR1 is LGHNA and CDR2 YNFKEQ. The CDR3 DNA reads as TGTGCCAGCAGCCCGAGGGGCAGGGGAGAAGAGACCCAGTACTTC. Its translation: CASSPRGRGEETQYF.

This clone was seen once. The chain employs TRBV30 and TRBJ2-7; D might be TRBD1 or TRBD2, each matching 6 bases. The CDR3 has 13 amino acids. V shed 8 bases and J shed 3 bases, with 17 bases lying between them. Germline CDR1 reads GTSNPN; CDR2 reads SVGIG (reference sequence). The CDR3 sequence is CAVKGGPNYEQYF. CDR3 DNA sequence: TGTGCCGTCAAGGGGGGCCCCAACTACGAGCAGTACTTC.

The rearrangement joins TRBV29-1 to TRBJ2-7, with 7 bases identical to TRBD2. Losses at the gene ends were 6 bases for V and 0 bases for J; bases not matched to a gene: 8. The CDR3 sequence is 14 residues long. Germline CDR1 SQVTM, CDR2 ANQGSEA. The DNA of the CDR3 is TGCAGCGTCGCCCTGCGGGAGTACTCCTACGAGCAGTACTTC. It is translated as CSVALREYSYEQYF.

This clone was seen only a few times. V usage is TRBV6-5 and J usage is TRBJ2-7; TRBD2 agrees at 12 bases. Germline lookup yields CDR1 MNHEY and CDR2 SVGAGI. The ends lost 2 bases at V and 2 bases at J; junction bases unmatched: 4. The CDR3 covers 16 residues. The CDR3 loop is CASSYLRTSGAYEQYF. CDR3 nucleotide sequence: TGTGCCAGCAGTTACCTTCGGACTAGCGGGGCCTACGAGCAGTACTTC.

This clone has only a few counts. The CDR3 nucleotides read TGTGCCAGCTCGAGGGAAAGCCCCGGCTACACCTTC. The encoded protein is CASSRESPGYTF. The chain uses TRBV7-9 and TRBJ1-2; D unresolved. V lost 8 bases to trimming and J lost 8 bases, with 15 bases between them. In germline, CDR1 is SEHNR, CDR2 FQNEAQ (reference sequence). The CDR3 has 12 amino acids.

The V gene is TRBV6-5, the J gene TRBJ2-1; tentatively, D is TRBD1 (5 bases). Germline-derived CDR1 and CDR2 are MNHEY and SVGAGI. The CDR3 covers 13 residues. V dropped 8 bases and J dropped 5 bases, with 13 bases sitting between them. As DNA, the CDR3 is TGTGCCAGCCTAGGGGCAGAAAACAATGAGCAGTTCTTC. Amino acid sequence: CASLGAENNEQFF.

The genes are TRBV6-1 and TRBJ2-2, with a possible D match to TRBD1 (6 bases). This CDR3 spans 15 amino acids. The germline V gene has CDR1 MNHNS and CDR2 SASEGT. Trimming took 6 bases from V and 1 from J, leaving 12 bases between them. CDR3 coding DNA: TGTGCCAGCAGGGCTTTACAGGGGAACACCGGGGAGCTGTTTTTT. Amino acid sequence: CASRALQGNTGELFF.

This clone turned up a few times. The chain uses TRBV29-1 and TRBJ1-5; possibly TRBD1 for D (5 bases). Trimming shortened V by 6 bases and J by 4 bases, and 16 bases separated the two germline ends. Per the germline V gene, CDR1 is SQVTM and CDR2 is ANQGSEA. This CDR3 comprises 14 residues. DNA of the CDR3: TGCAGCGTCGGGGGGACGGATACAAATCAGCCCCAGCATTTT. Encoded protein: CSVGGTDTNQPQHF.

The V call is TRBV9, the J call TRBJ1-3; 8 bases map to TRBD1. Germline CDR1 is SGDLS and CDR2 is YYNGEE. Losses at the gene ends were 3 bases for V and 4 bases for J; bases not matched to a gene: 3. The CDR3 runs to 14 residues. The CDR3 spells CASSAGDRGNTIYF. In nucleotides, the CDR3 is TGTGCCAGCAGCGCGGGGGACAGGGGAAACACCATATATTTT.

The rearrangement uses TRBV7-6 and TRBJ2-5; D gene unclear. CDR3 length: 12 amino acids. V dropped 3 bases and J dropped 7 bases, with 9 bases sitting between them. The germline gives CDR1 SGHVS, CDR2 FNYEAQ. The chain's CDR3 is CASSFSDGTQYF. CDR3 sequence (DNA): TGTGCCAGCAGCTTCAGCGATGGGACCCAGTACTTC.

This clone was detected only a few times. This chain links TRBV4-2 with TRBJ1-5; D not resolved. The CDR3 has 12 residues. Deletions cut 4 bases from V and 7 bases from J, with 8 bases between. The V gene's germline CDR1 is LGHNA and CDR2 YNFKEQ. The CDR3: CASSPEGQPQHF. CDR3 sequence (DNA): TGTGCCAGCAGCCCAGAAGGCCAGCCCCAGCATTTT.

This clone was detected a few times. The chain carries TRBV7-2 and TRBJ2-7, with D unresolved. Germline CDR1 and CDR2: SGHTA and FQGNSA. The CDR3 is made up of 15 amino acids. V lost 6 bases and J lost 1, with 16 bases in between. This chain's CDR3 is CASRFLLGSSYEQYF. As DNA, the CDR3 is TGTGCCAGCAGATTCCTGCTCGGGTCGTCCTACGAGCAGTACTTC. The variable domain in full, completed from reference TRBV7-2 and TRBJ2-7, reads GAGVSQSPSNKVTEKGKDVELRCDPISGHTALYWYRQSLGQGLEFLIYFQGNSAPDKSGLPSDRFSAERTGGSVSTLTIQRTQQEDSAVYLCASRFLLGSSYEQYFGPGTRLTVT.

The rearrangement links TRBV29-1 to TRBJ1-2, with TRBD1 as a possible D gene (6 bases). The CDR3 totals 15 residues. Germline CDR1 SQVTM, CDR2 ANQGSEA. Trimming left V 1 base short and J 4 bases short, with 16 bases between. CDR3 protein: CSVEVRGSGVYGYTF. DNA for the CDR3: TGCAGCGTTGAAGTCAGAGGTTCAGGGGTCTATGGCTACACCTTC.

The rearrangement links TRBV18 to TRBJ2-7; D uncertain. V was trimmed by 3 bases and J by 2 bases, leaving 11 bases between them. The CDR3 is 14 amino acids. CDR1 and CDR2 from the germline V gene are KGHSH and LQKENI. In DNA form, the CDR3 reads TGTGCCAGCTCACCCCCTGACGAAGCCTACGAGCAGTACTTC. This gives the protein CASSPPDEAYEQYF.

This rearrangement joins TRBV5-1 to TRBJ1-5, with D uncertain. Germline loops: CDR1 SGHRS, CDR2 YFSETQ. V lost 0 bases and J lost 5, with 6 bases in between. The CDR3 is 13 residues long. CDR3 in amino acids: CASSLGEDQPQHF. In DNA, the CDR3 is TGCGCCAGCAGCTTGGGGGAGGATCAGCCCCAGCATTTT.

This clone turned up a few times. This chain links TRBV21-1 with TRBJ1-5. TRBV21-1 is a known pseudogene. The CDR3 covers 17 residues. The CDR3 DNA follows: TGTGCCAGCAGCCCTGGGAGAGGTTTTTCAAGCAATCAGCCCCAGCATTTT. This encodes CASSPGRGFSSNQPQHF.

The chain carries TRBV9 and TRBJ2-2; D possibly corresponds to TRBD2 (6 bases). Germline-derived CDR1 and CDR2 are SGDLS and YYNGEE. The CDR3 spans 14 residues. V shed 3 bases and J shed 6 bases, with 12 bases lying between them. CDR3 amino acids: CASSARPGAGELFF. In nucleotides, the CDR3 is TGTGCCAGCAGCGCCCGCCCGGGGGCCGGGGAGCTGTTTTTT.

J is TRBJ1-1 and V is TRBV7-9; D is ambiguous. Germline V gene sequence: CDR1 SEHNR, CDR2 FQNEAQ (reference sequence). The V end lost 5 bases, the J end lost 13 bases, and 17 bases lay between the germline ends. This CDR3 is 12 amino acids long. CDR3 sequence: CASSRPSETIFF. The CDR3 nucleotides read TGTGCCAGCAGCCGCCCAAGCGAAACCATTTTCTTT.

This sequence joins TRBV30 and TRBJ2-3, with D tentatively TRBD2 (6 bases). This CDR3 is 12 amino acids long. CDR1 is GTSNPN, CDR2 SVGIG, per germline (reference sequence). Deletions cut 5 bases from V and 5 bases from J, with 11 bases between. The chain's CDR3 is CAWEAGEDTQYF. As DNA, the CDR3 is TGTGCCTGGGAAGCGGGTGAAGATACGCAGTATTTT.

The chain uses TRBV2 and TRBJ2-3; D uncertain. The CDR3 is 13 residues long. V was pared by 2 bases and J by 4 bases, with 7 bases between. Germline V gene lookup returns CDR1 SNHLY and CDR2 FYNNEI. The CDR3 nucleotides read TGTGCCAGCAGTGAATACCGGGCAGATACGCAGTATTTT. It is translated as CASSEYRADTQYF.

This chain uses TRBV7-2 with TRBJ2-5, with 8 bases aligning to TRBD1. Germline V CDR1 and CDR2: SGHTA, FQGNSA. CDR3 length: 14 residues. The trim removed 5 bases at V and 4 bases at J, leaving 6 bases unmatched. The CDR3 DNA reads TGTGCCAGCAGCCTACAGGGGGTTGGAGAGACCCAGTACTTC. Translating gives CASSLQGVGETQYF. The complete variable domain, with remaining parts taken from reference TRBV7-2 and TRBJ2-5, reads GAGVSQSPSNKVTEKGKDVELRCDPISGHTALYWYRQSLGQGLEFLIYFQGNSAPDKSGLPSDRFSAERTGGSVSTLTIQRTQQEDSAVYLCASSLQGVGETQYFGPGTRLLVL.

This clone appeared many times. The chain joins TRBV30 to TRBJ1-5; 7 nucleotides match TRBD1. Germline V CDR1 and CDR2: GTSNPN, SVGIG (reference sequence). The CDR3 contains 15 residues. V was clipped by 2 bases and J by 3 bases; unmatched bases: 7. The CDR3 DNA follows: TGTGCCTGGAGTTCAGGGGGGACTTACAATCAGCCCCAGCATTTT. The encoded protein is CAWSSGGTYNQPQHF. The complete variable domain, with remaining parts taken from reference TRBV30 and TRBJ1-5, reads SQTIHQWPATLVQPVGSPLSLECTVEGTSNPNLYWYRQAAGRGLQLLFYSVGIGQISSEVPQNLSASRPQDRQFILSSKKLLLSDSGFYLCAWSSGGTYNQPQHFGDGTRLSIL.

V gene TRBV7-9 combines with J gene TRBJ2-5; 15 nucleotides agree with TRBD2. The germline gives CDR1 SEHNR, CDR2 FQNEAQ (reference sequence). V lost 0 bases and J lost 5; bases outside the gene matches: 4. This CDR3 has 17 amino acids. The CDR3 reads CASSLAGLAGGRETQYF. The CDR3 DNA is TGTGCCAGCAGCTTAGCGGGACTAGCGGGGGGTCGGGAGACCCAGTACTTC.

The chain joins TRBV18 to TRBJ1-2; D is undetermined. In germline, CDR1 is KGHSH, CDR2 LQKENI. V was shortened by 5 bases and J by 1 base, with 14 bases between the two germline ends. This CDR3 has 15 residues. Here the CDR3 DNA reads TGTGCCAGCTCATATACTCCGGCCGATAACTATGGCTACACCTTC. Protein product: CASSYTPADNYGYTF.